The rows below give T cell receptor beta chains drawn from one sample of a study of OX40 agonist ivuxolimab in advanced cancers. The assay was immunoSEQ multiplex PCR, and TCRdb's table has in-frame clones only and misses some. Counted here are about 54,000 clones, around four fifths occurring once; the ten biggest clones make up roughly 1.2%. The sample here was CD4+ or CD8+ T cells sorted from blood, taken in a trial of the OX40 agonist ivuxolimab. These receptors were collected from an adult with an advanced solid tumor such as melanoma, head and neck, liver or kidney cancer. Both conserved end residues are part of each CDR3. A D gene is named only where the DNA matches it firmly.

v_gene	j_gene	d_gene	CDR3aa
TRBV2	TRBJ2-2	NA	CASKQDVPGELFF
TRBV19	TRBJ2-5	NA	CASSKNRLETQYF
TRBV2	TRBJ2-7	TRBD1	CASSRGQGSYEQYF
TRBV19	TRBJ1-5	NA	CASSTQREQPQHF
TRBV10-3	TRBJ2-6	TRBD1	CAITGQGAVAGANVLTF
TRBV19	TRBJ1-3	NA	CASSFSGNTIYF
TRBV6-5	TRBJ1-1	NA	CASRRIGGGGTEAFF
TRBV5-1	TRBJ2-1	NA	CASSLEAGENNEQFF
TRBV19	TRBJ1-5	NA	CASSIPRPADFSNQPQHF
TRBV19	TRBJ1-5	NA	CASSPGQRVNQPQHF
TRBV28	TRBJ2-3	TRBD2	CASYSGTSGTDTQYF
TRBV7-3	TRBJ1-1	TRBD1	CASSLKGTGFMNTEAFF
TRBV28	TRBJ1-2	TRBD1	CASSAGTGNYGYTF
TRBV28	TRBJ2-1	NA	CASSLAWPNEQFF
TRBV5-4	TRBJ2-3	NA	CASSLAGPDTQYF
TRBV6-5	TRBJ1-2	NA	CASRPTGAQGYTF
TRBV7-3	TRBJ2-1	NA	CASSLGRSEQFF
TRBV19	TRBJ2-7	NA	CASSIDISAGTYEQYF
TRBV7-6	TRBJ1-3	TRBD1	CASTSYRPGGSGNTIYF
TRBV9	TRBJ2-1	TRBD2	CASSPRDSGRASEQFF
TRBV11-2	TRBJ1-2	NA	CASSSLSGGPRGGYTF
TRBV11-2	TRBJ1-4	TRBD1	CASSLDWAGGGEKLFF
TRBV5-1	TRBJ2-1	NA	CASSLGQFAYNEQFF
TRBV10-3	TRBJ2-6	NA	CAISEGTGANVLTF
TRBV5-1	TRBJ2-7	TRBD1	CASSGGQLYEQYF
TRBV11-3	TRBJ2-5	NA	CASSLGGGGRETQYF
TRBV6-5	TRBJ1-2	NA	CASSSEGGYGYTF
TRBV19	TRBJ2-4	NA	CASSIAGTQGQNIQYF
TRBV10-1	TRBJ2-1	TRBD2	CASSERTSGYNEQFF
TRBV6-5	TRBJ1-1	NA	CASSYLPRQLNTEAFF
TRBV29-1	TRBJ2-3	NA	CSVVYSGDTDTQYF
TRBV7-2	TRBJ1-4	TRBD1	CASSLNRGWGEKLFF
TRBV7-8	TRBJ2-3	NA	CASSPTRATDTQYF
TRBV5-4	TRBJ1-2	NA	CASSLVGANYGYTF
TRBV6-6	TRBJ1-1	NA	CASSYTDTSATEAFF
TRBV6-6	TRBJ2-2	NA	CASSYFLTGELFF
TRBV7-9	TRBJ2-7	NA	CASSLSYEQYF
TRBV19	TRBJ1-2	NA	CASSIQASNYGYTF
TRBV5-4	TRBJ1-4	NA	CASSLKEEEKLFF
TRBV7-9	TRBJ2-5	NA	CASSSPREVGETQYF
TRBV10-2	TRBJ1-1	NA	CASSESVGLTASEAFF
TRBV5-1	TRBJ1-1	TRBD1	CASRVGTVSNTEAFF
TRBV7-2	TRBJ2-7	TRBD1	CASTLYTGASYEQYF
TRBV29-1	TRBJ2-7	TRBD1	CSVLRGGQVPHEQYF
TRBV28	TRBJ2-2	TRBD2	CASRGASGRGGELFF
TRBV29-1	TRBJ2-3	TRBD1	CSVDGRGTGVPTDTQYF
TRBV7-9	TRBJ1-2	TRBD1	CASSPGTGEIGYTF
TRBV4-1	TRBJ2-1	TRBD2	CASNLSPVGRGNEQFF
TRBV5-6	TRBJ1-6	NA	CASSLTSGDYYNSPLHF
TRBV6-5	TRBJ1-6	TRBD1	CASSPRGNGALHF
TRBV4-3	TRBJ1-2	TRBD1	CASSQARGHYGYTF
TRBV6-5	TRBJ1-1	NA	CASRQSANTEAFF
TRBV7-2	TRBJ1-2	NA	CASTTPGEFYGYTF
TRBV5-1	TRBJ2-3	NA	CASSVAGTQYF
TRBV2	TRBJ2-1	NA	CASRRDNEQFF
TRBV11-2	TRBJ2-5	TRBD1	CASSGWPDRSETQYF
TRBV6-1	TRBJ2-7	NA	CASRESSEAWAEQYF
TRBV11-2	TRBJ1-2	NA	CASSLAVGEGTYTF
TRBV7-2	TRBJ2-2	NA	CASSFRRARAPELFF